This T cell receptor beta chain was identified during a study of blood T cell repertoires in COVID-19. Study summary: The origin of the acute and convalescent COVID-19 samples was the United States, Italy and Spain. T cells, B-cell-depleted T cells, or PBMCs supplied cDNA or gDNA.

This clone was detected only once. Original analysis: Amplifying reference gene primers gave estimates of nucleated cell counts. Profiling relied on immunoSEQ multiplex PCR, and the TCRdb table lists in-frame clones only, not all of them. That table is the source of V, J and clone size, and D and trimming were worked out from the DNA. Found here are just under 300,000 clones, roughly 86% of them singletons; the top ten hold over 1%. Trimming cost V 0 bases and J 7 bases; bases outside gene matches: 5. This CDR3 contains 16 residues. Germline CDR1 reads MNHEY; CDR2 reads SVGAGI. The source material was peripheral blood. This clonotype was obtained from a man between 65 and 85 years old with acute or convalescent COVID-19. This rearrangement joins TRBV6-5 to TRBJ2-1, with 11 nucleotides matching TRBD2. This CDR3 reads CASSYSSGGAGNEQFF. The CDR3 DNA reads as TGTGCCAGCAGTTACTCTAGCGGGGGGGCCGGGAATGAGCAGTTCTTC.